Following are 25 T cell receptor beta chains from one sample sequenced in a study of response to subunit inactivated influenza vaccine. In TCRdb, the RT-PCR reads were re-called with MiXCR into one record per CDR3 protein. The table records roughly 150,000 distinct CDR3 sequences, 11% of them present only once. This material consisted of non-naive T cells sorted from PBMCs, taken roughly 46 days after vaccination. Receptors originate from a man in his fifties or sixties who received an inactivated influenza vaccine.

The sample holds a few counts of this clonotype. The rearrangement joins TRBV10-3 to TRBJ2-7; the match to TRBD2 covers 7 bases. Germline V lookup: CDR1 ENHRY, CDR2 SYGVKD. V shed 10 bases, J shed 3 bases, and the junction held 3 bases outside the gene matches. The CDR3 spans 11 residues. The DNA of the CDR3 is TGTGCCAGCCGGGACTACTACGAGCAGTACTTC. Translating it yields CASRDYYEQYF.

This clonotype was detected a few times. This chain connects TRBV6-2 or TRBV6-3 to TRBJ2-7; a weak D match, TRBD1 (5 bases). The V end lost 6 bases, the J end lost 7 bases, and 22 bases lay between the germline ends. This CDR3 comprises 15 residues. Per germline, CDR1 MNHEY and CDR2 SVGEGT. CDR3 residues: CASSPNPTASREQYF. CDR3 DNA: TGTGCCAGCAGCCCAAACCCGACAGCCTCACGGGAGCAGTACTTC.

The V and J genes are TRBV5-8 and TRBJ2-7; TRBD2 matches 10 bases. CDR3 length equals 14 residues. CDR1 and CDR2 from the germline V gene are SGHTS and YDEGEE. After removal of 3 bases from V and 2 bases from J, the junction contained 2 bases not matched to a gene. The CDR3 loop is CASSSLAGAYEQYF. In nucleotides, the CDR3 is TGTGCCAGCAGCTCTCTAGCGGGAGCCTACGAGCAGTACTTC.

V is TRBV5-5 and J is TRBJ1-2; 9 bases match TRBD1. Per the germline V gene, CDR1 is SGHKS and CDR2 is YYEKEE (reference sequence). Germline trimming cut 3 bases from V and 5 bases from J; bases unmatched to any gene: 5. This CDR3 region has 14 residues. CDR3 in amino acids: CASSWGTGRYGYTF. CDR3 coding DNA: TGTGCCAGCAGCTGGGGGACAGGGCGTTATGGCTACACCTTC.

This clonotype was counted ten times or more. The rearrangement links TRBV18 to TRBJ1-6; the D is unclear. Germline lookup yields CDR1 KGHSH and CDR2 LQKENI. The V end lost 3 bases, the J end lost 8 bases, and 8 bases lay between the germline ends. The CDR3 runs to 13 residues. CDR3 loop: CASSPLQDSPLHF. Written as DNA, the CDR3 is TGTGCCAGCTCACCGTTACAAGATTCACCCCTCCACTTT. Together with reference TRBV18 and TRBJ1-6, the CDR3 gives the full variable domain: NAGVMQNPRHLVRRRGQEARLRCSPMKGHSHVYWYRQLPEEGLKFMVYLQKENIIDESGMPKERFSAEFPKEGPSILRIQQVVRGDSAAYFCASSPLQDSPLHFGNGTRLTVT.

The rearrangement joins TRBV20-1 to TRBJ2-7; no reliable D call. Trimming removed 4 bases from V and 5 bases from J, with 12 bases in between. The CDR3 length is 12 residues. From germline, CDR1 is DFQATT and CDR2 SNEGSKA (reference sequence). CDR3 nucleotide sequence: TGCAGTGCTATCGGACCGTTGAACGAGCAGTACTTC. It translates to CSAIGPLNEQYF.

This chain joins TRBV20-1 and TRBJ2-3; TRBD2 agrees at 7 bases. The J segment lost 1 base and the V segment lost 0 bases, leaving 7 bases of the junction unmatched. CDR1 DFQATT and CDR2 SNEGSKA come from the germline V gene (reference sequence). The CDR3 is 16 residues long. CDR3 nucleotide sequence: TGCAGTGCTAGAGATAGAAGGCTAGCGGGCACAGATACGCAGTATTTT. Amino acids: CSARDRRLAGTDTQYF.

At least ten counts were recorded for this clonotype. The V and J genes are TRBV7-9 and TRBJ2-1, with D unresolved. Germline values: CDR1 SEHNR, CDR2 FQNEAQ (reference sequence). The length of the CDR3 is 13 residues. The V and J ends lost 5 bases and 6 bases respectively, with 11 bases between them. CDR3 coding DNA: TGTGCCAGCAGCCCATCACTGGGCAATGAGCAGTTCTTC. Translated: CASSPSLGNEQFF.

The chain employs TRBV12-3 or TRBV12-4 and TRBJ1-5, with D maybe TRBD1 (6 bases). The CDR3 loop spans 14 amino acids. Trimming cost V 4 bases and J 9 bases, with 16 bases left between them. CDR3 sequence reads: CASSSGTRQGPQHF. The CDR3 nucleotides read TGTGCCAGCAGTTCCGGGACAAGGCAAGGGCCCCAGCATTTT.

This clonotype was counted ten times or more. The CDR3 reads CASSVVLMNTEAFF. In DNA form, the CDR3 reads TGTGCCAGCAGTGTAGTCCTTATGAACACTGAAGCTTTCTTT. The V gene is TRBV6-1, the J gene TRBJ1-1, with D unresolved. V dropped 4 bases and J dropped 0 bases, with 9 bases sitting between them. Looked up from germline, CDR1 is MNHNS and CDR2 is SASEGT. The CDR3 is 14 amino acids.

This clonotype was counted between two and nine times. The chain joins TRBV10-2 to TRBJ1-6; D uncertain. Germline V lookup: CDR1 WSHSY, CDR2 SAAADI. The CDR3 length is 13 residues. Trimming removed 4 bases from V and 7 bases from J, with 8 bases in between. CDR3 loop: CASSVGVNSPLHF. The CDR3 DNA is TGCGCCAGCAGTGTTGGGGTCAATTCACCCCTCCACTTT.

In its sample, this clonotype was seen many times. V and J are TRBV12-3 or TRBV12-4 and TRBJ1-1; TRBD1 matches at 7 bases. This CDR3 has 14 amino acids. Unmatched junction bases numbered 7, after V lost 5 bases and J lost 4 bases. The CDR3 sequence: CASSRGQAGTEAFF. In nucleotides, the CDR3 is TGTGCCAGCAGTCGCGGACAGGCGGGCACTGAAGCTTTCTTT.

This clonotype was counted between two and nine times. V gene TRBV7-2 combines with J gene TRBJ2-7, with D hard to call. Germline V gives CDR1 SGHTA, CDR2 FQGNSA. The CDR3 sequence is 13 residues long. The V end lost 3 bases, the J end lost 0 bases, and 6 bases lay between the germline ends. The CDR3 sequence: CASSFASSYEQYF. The CDR3 DNA reads as TGTGCCAGCAGCTTCGCTAGCTCCTACGAGCAGTACTTC.

The chain recombines TRBV5-1 with TRBJ2-3, with D unclear. Germline V CDR1 and CDR2: SGHRS, YFSETQ. V was shortened by 4 bases and J by 4 bases, with 13 bases between the two germline ends. This CDR3 is 14 amino acids long. The CDR3 nucleotides are TGCGCCAGCAGCCTGGACGGATCCTCAGATACGCAGTATTTT. Amino acids: CASSLDGSSDTQYF.

J is TRBJ2-3 and V is TRBV4-1; 7 positions match TRBD2. The CDR3 consists of 17 residues. Germline CDR1 MGHRA, CDR2 YSYEKL. The ends lost 1 base at V and 2 bases at J; junction bases unmatched: 9. CDR3 bases: TGCGCCAGCAGCCAAGGAGAGTCCGGGGGGTTCACAGATACGCAGTATTTT. It encodes CASSQGESGGFTDTQYF.

This clonotype was detected a few times. The chain carries TRBV14 and TRBJ2-3, with D possibly matching TRBD2 (7 bases). The CDR3 is 13 residues long. The germline gives CDR1 SGHDN, CDR2 FVKESK. With 6 bases removed from V and 14 bases from J, the gap between germline ends came to 21 bases. CDR3 protein: CASRGGASQRLYF. Written as DNA, the CDR3 is TGTGCCAGCAGAGGGGGGGCGAGCCAGAGGCTGTATTTT.

This clonotype occurred a few times. J is TRBJ2-1 and V is TRBV4-3, with D unclear. The germline V gene encodes CDR1 LGHNA and CDR2 YSLEER. The CDR3 has 13 residues. V lost 4 bases and J lost 9, with 13 bases in between. The CDR3 sequence is CASSPRAVSEQFF. The CDR3 nucleotides are TGCGCCAGCAGCCCCCGGGCCGTAAGTGAGCAGTTCTTC.

This clonotype was counted a few times. The chain recombines TRBV12-3 or TRBV12-4 with TRBJ2-7; 9 bases align to TRBD1. The CDR3 is 14 residues long. V dropped 6 bases and J dropped 1; count of bases not matched to a gene: 4. CDR3 DNA: TGTGCCAGCAGCGGGACAGGGAGGTCCTACGAGCAGTACTTC. This translates into CASSGTGRSYEQYF.

V usage is TRBV4-1 and J usage is TRBJ2-2; 7 bases fit TRBD1. The V and J ends lost 2 bases and 6 bases, in that order; junction bases with no gene match: 6. The CDR3 extends over 15 amino acids. Germline lookup yields CDR1 MGHRA and CDR2 YSYEKL. The DNA of the CDR3 is TGCGCCAGCAGCCAAAAACAGGGGTGGGCCGGGGAGCTGTTTTTT. Protein product: CASSQKQGWAGELFF.

This clonotype was recorded a few times. The chain joins TRBV20-1 to TRBJ2-1; 9 bases agree with TRBD2. CDR1 DFQATT and CDR2 SNEGSKA come from the germline V gene (reference sequence). V dropped 0 bases and J dropped 8; count of bases not matched to a gene: 8. CDR3 length: 15 residues. CDR3 DNA sequence: TGCAGTGCTAGAGATGTAATAGCGGGAGTAGATGAGCAGTTCTTC. Its translation is CSARDVIAGVDEQFF.

This clonotype has a count of ten or more. The V and J genes are TRBV7-2 and TRBJ1-6, with TRBD1 matching over 7 bases. The length of the CDR3 is 17 residues. V was clipped by 3 bases and J by 7 bases; unmatched bases: 12. CDR1 is SGHTA and CDR2 is FQGNSA in the germline V gene. The CDR3 region has the DNA TGTGCCAGCAGCTTCTTAGTAGGGACAGCGCTAAATTCACCCCTCCACTTT. Its translation is CASSFLVGTALNSPLHF.

This clonotype was seen ten or more times. V and J are TRBV11-2 and TRBJ2-5, with D perhaps matching TRBD1 (6 bases). CDR3 length: 16 residues. Germline V CDR1 and CDR2: SGHAT, FQNNGV. V dropped 5 bases and J dropped 5 bases, with 21 bases sitting between them. This CDR3 reads CASSSRQQGRSETQYF. The CDR3 nucleotides read TGTGCCAGCAGCAGTCGTCAACAGGGAAGAAGTGAGACCCAGTACTTC.

This clonotype was detected a few times. The chain employs TRBV7-8 and TRBJ2-1, with 7 nucleotides matching TRBD2. The germline CDR1 and CDR2 sequences are SGHVS and FQNEAQ. The CDR3 totals 13 residues. Losses at the gene ends were 1 base for V and 10 bases for J; bases not matched to a gene: 4. CDR3 region: CASSLVGRREQFF. As DNA, the CDR3 is TGTGCCAGCAGCTTAGTCGGGAGGCGAGAGCAGTTCTTC.

This clonotype was observed many times. This chain uses TRBV29-1 with TRBJ2-1; TRBD2 matches at 8 bases. The CDR3 is 14 residues long. CDR1 SQVTM and CDR2 ANQGSEA come from the germline V gene. V trimming: 3 bases; J trimming: 5 bases; junction bases outside the gene matches: 6. In nucleotides, the CDR3 is TGCAGCGTTGACCCAGCGGGGGCAAACAATGAGCAGTTCTTC. This translates into CSVDPAGANNEQFF.

This clonotype has only a few counts. The rearrangement uses TRBV3-1 and TRBJ2-7, with D possibly called TRBD1 or TRBD2 (6 bases each). V was cut by 5 bases and J by 2 bases, with 16 bases left in between. CDR3 size: 15 residues. Germline-derived CDR1 and CDR2 are LGHDT and YNNKEL (reference sequence). The CDR3 sequence: CASSEVGGAPYEQYF. The CDR3 DNA reads TGTGCCAGCAGCGAGGTGGGGGGCGCACCCTACGAGCAGTACTTC.